One sample yielded the 20 T cell receptor beta chains listed below, sequenced in a study of tumor-infiltrating lymphocytes in oesophageal squamous cell carcinoma. TCRdb reprocessed the PCR reads with MiXCR, giving one entry per CDR3 protein. The data contain some 15,000 distinct CDR3 sequences, 35% to 55% of them singletons. The sequencing input was blood. These receptors were obtained from a female donor with esophageal squamous cell carcinoma.

On this clonotype: This may stem from a read error, because a much larger clone lies one nucleotide away. The V gene is TRBV7-3, the J gene TRBJ2-4, with D perhaps TRBD2 (6 bases). The CDR3 covers 15 residues. The germline V and J ends were trimmed by 4 bases and 13 bases, with 23 bases remaining between them. Germline assignment: CDR1 SGHTA and CDR2 FQGTGA. The DNA of the CDR3 is TGTGCCAGCAGCTCCGGGCGGGACCTACACAATGAGCAGTACTTC. Translating it yields CASSSGRDLHNEQYF.

The chain is built from TRBV7-4 and TRBJ1-2; D unclear. The J call could be wrong; TRBJ2-7 is a better fit for the DNA end. Germline-derived CDR1 and CDR2 are SGHVT and SQSDAQ. This CDR3 contains 15 residues. CDR3 DNA: TGTGCCAGCAGCTTTACACAGACCAGCTCCTACGAGCAGTACTTC. Protein sequence: CASSFTQTSSYEQYF.

V is TRBV7-2 and J is TRBJ1-5, with TRBD1 as a possible D gene (6 bases). From germline, CDR1 is SGHTA and CDR2 FQGNSA. Deletions cut 1 base from V and 7 bases from J, with 14 bases between. This CDR3 spans 15 amino acids. CDR3 sequence reads: CASSLGGTGSQPQHF. The CDR3, as DNA: TGTGCCAGCAGCTTAGGGGGTACAGGGAGCCAGCCCCAGCATTTT.

V is TRBV7-4 and J is TRBJ2-1, with 10 bases that match TRBD1. V lost 5 bases and J lost 10; bases outside the gene matches: 11. The CDR3 has 15 residues. Germline V gene sequence: CDR1 SGHVT, CDR2 SQSDAQ. Here the CDR3 reads CASSNRDRGSYEQFF. CDR3 coding DNA: TGTGCCAGCAGCAACCGGGACAGGGGCTCCTACGAGCAGTTCTTC.

This clonotype was seen a single time. This chain uses TRBV12-3 or TRBV12-4 with TRBJ2-2; 8 bases line up with TRBD2. J lost 8 bases, V lost 6 bases, and 5 bases had no gene match. The CDR3 is 13 residues long. As DNA, the CDR3 is TGTGCCAGCAGGAGCGGGAGCTTAGGGGAGCTGTTTTTT. Protein product: CASRSGSLGELFF.

This clonotype was seen many times. Being one base from a much bigger clone, this may be a read error. V and J are TRBV27 and TRBJ2-1, with TRBD1 identical over 8 bases. The DNA end favors TRBJ2-7, so the J call may be wrong. The CDR3 runs to 15 residues. Germline V gene data show CDR1 as MNHEY and CDR2 as SMNVEV (reference sequence). CDR3 amino acids: CASSPGQGTYNEQYF. As DNA, the CDR3 is TGTGCCAGCAGTCCAGGACAGGGAACCTACAATGAGCAGTACTTC.

Comment on this clonotype: This is likely a read error, given that the CDR3 carries no conserved phenylalanine or tryptophan at its end. The DNA is omitted, as the CDR3 cannot be located on it reliably, and the CDR3 follows TCRdb's listing. The CDR3 reads CASRSGDNNEQFFGA. J is TRBJ2-6 and V is TRBV12-3 or TRBV12-4; the table's D gene call, TRBD1, was not cross checked with the DNA. A total of 15 residues make up the CDR3, ends included.

In this sample, this clonotype turned up a few times. The genes are TRBV6-1 and TRBJ2-3; D remains ambiguous. Germline V gives CDR1 MNHNS, CDR2 SASEGT. The CDR3 has 13 residues. V lost 3 bases and J lost 4, with 8 bases in between. The CDR3 protein is CASSDRSSDTQYF. The CDR3 DNA reads TGTGCCAGCAGTGATCGGAGTTCAGATACGCAGTATTTT.

This clonotype was picked up many times. The chain carries TRBV4-2 and TRBJ1-5, with D maybe TRBD1 (5 bases). The CDR3 extends over 15 amino acids. V was pared by 0 bases and J by 5 bases, with 11 bases between. The germline CDR1 and CDR2 sequences are LGHNA and YNFKEQ. The CDR3 protein is CASSQDRAPDQPQHF. In nucleotides, the CDR3 is TGTGCCAGCAGCCAAGACAGGGCACCAGATCAGCCCCAGCATTTT.

The chain uses TRBV3-1 and TRBJ2-3; D is perhaps TRBD2 (6 bases). The CDR3 is 14 amino acids. Germline values: CDR1 LGHDT, CDR2 YNNKEL (reference sequence). V lost 1 base and J lost 1, with 6 bases in between. The CDR3: CASSQAGGTDTQYF. In DNA, the CDR3 is TGTGCCAGCAGCCAAGCGGGGGGCACAGATACGCAGTATTTT.

Only one count was recorded for this clonotype. This rearrangement joins TRBV7-2 to TRBJ2-5; D gene unclear. The closer fit of TRBJ2-7 to the DNA end suggests the J call may be wrong. Germline V lookup: CDR1 SGHTA, CDR2 FQGNSA. The CDR3 has 12 residues. CDR3 amino acids: CASSSMIYEQYF. In nucleotides, the CDR3 is TGTGCCAGCAGCTCGATGATCTACGAGCAGTACTTC.

This clonotype was observed many times. V and J are TRBV6-1 and TRBJ1-6, with 7 bases matching TRBD1. Trimming took 5 bases from V and 10 from J; bases not matched to a gene: 17. Germline V gene data show CDR1 as MNHNS and CDR2 as SASEGT. CDR3 size: 17 residues. CDR3 sequence reads: CASSLQGTGTQSSPLHF. The DNA for the CDR3 is TGTGCCAGCAGTTTACAGGGGACGGGTACCCAGTCGTCACCCCTCCACTTT.

This clonotype was observed at least ten times. The gene calls are TRBV12-3 or TRBV12-4 and TRBJ2-1, with D perhaps matching TRBD2 (5 bases). V dropped 0 bases and J dropped 10 bases, with 10 bases sitting between them. There are 13 residues in the CDR3. The DNA of the CDR3 is TGTGCCAGCAGTTTAGCAGTTCGGAGGGAGCAGTTCTTC. Its translation: CASSLAVRREQFF.

About this clonotype: The CDR3 does not close with the conserved phenylalanine or tryptophan, likely indicating a read error. The DNA is omitted, as the CDR3 cannot be located on it reliably, and the CDR3 follows TCRdb's listing. The rearrangement uses TRBV12-3 or TRBV12-4 and TRBJ2-7; TRBD1 reflects the table's D call only, with no check against the DNA. Ends included, the CDR3 has 15 residues. The CDR3 sequence: CASSPGTVKAYTFGS.

This clonotype was seen only once. This could be a read error, since a much larger clone is one nucleotide away. The V gene is TRBV5-3, the J gene TRBJ2-7, with a possible D match to TRBD2 (5 bases). TRBV5-3 is an ORF for which the function is uncertain. This CDR3 region has 15 residues. Trimming took 8 bases from V and 7 from J, leaving 25 bases between them. This CDR3 reads CASSRWSSRGNEQYF. CDR3 in DNA: TGTGCCAGCAGCCGATGGTCTAGCAGAGGCAATGAGCAGTACTTC.

This chain's CDR3 is CSAGQPGYGYTF. The CDR3 nucleotides are TGCAGTGCTGGACAGCCCGGCTATGGCTACACCTTC. The chain combines TRBV20-1 with TRBJ1-2, with D perhaps matching TRBD1 (6 bases). The V gene lost 5 bases and the J gene lost 4 bases, with 11 bases spanning the gap. The CDR3 runs to 12 residues. Germline V gene data show CDR1 as DFQATT and CDR2 as SNEGSKA (reference sequence).

The chain links TRBV12-3 or TRBV12-4 to TRBJ2-5, with D possibly matching TRBD2 (6 bases). TRBJ2-1 explains the end of the DNA better; the J call may be wrong. The CDR3 loop spans 16 amino acids. The DNA of the CDR3 is TGTGCCAGCAGTTTAGTACGGGAGCCCCCAAACAATGAGCAGTTCTTC. This codes for CASSLVREPPNNEQFF.

The chain carries TRBV19 and TRBJ2-7; TRBD2 matches at 10 bases. Unmatched junction bases numbered 8, after V lost 6 bases and J lost 6 bases. Germline CDR1 LNHDA, CDR2 SQIVND (reference sequence). The CDR3 covers 14 residues. CDR3 protein: CASRASGSTGEQYF. In nucleotides, the CDR3 is TGTGCCAGTAGGGCTAGCGGGAGTACGGGCGAGCAGTACTTC.

The chain has TRBV24-1 and TRBJ2-5; D is unresolved. The CDR3 runs 15 residues. In germline, CDR1 is KGHDR, CDR2 SFDVKD. V was trimmed by 6 bases and J by 0 bases, leaving 13 bases between them. The CDR3 DNA reads TGTGCCACCAGTCGGACGGACCTGTACCAAGAGACCCAGTACTTC. Translating gives CATSRTDLYQETQYF.

The gene calls are TRBV25-1 and TRBJ2-3; no firm D call. The DNA end lines up better with TRBJ2-2; the J call may be wrong. CDR1 and CDR2 (germline): MGHDK, SYGVNS. The CDR3 length is 11 residues. The CDR3 DNA is TGTGCCAGCAGTGACACCGGGGAGCTGTTTTTT. As protein: CASSDTGELFF.